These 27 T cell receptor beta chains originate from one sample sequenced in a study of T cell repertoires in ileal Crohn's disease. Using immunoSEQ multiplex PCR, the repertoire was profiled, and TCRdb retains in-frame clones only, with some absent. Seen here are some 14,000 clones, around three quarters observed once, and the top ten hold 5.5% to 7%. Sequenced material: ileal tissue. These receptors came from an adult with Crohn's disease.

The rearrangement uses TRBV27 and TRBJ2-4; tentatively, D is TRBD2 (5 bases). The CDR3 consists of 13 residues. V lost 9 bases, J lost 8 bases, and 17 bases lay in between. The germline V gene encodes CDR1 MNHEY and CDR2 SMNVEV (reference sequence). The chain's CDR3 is CASAVLKRDIQYF. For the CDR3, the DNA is TGTGCCAGTGCGGTTCTAAAGAGGGACATTCAGTACTTC.

The CDR3 sequence: CASSTSTTSGGADTQYF. In DNA form, the CDR3 reads TGTGCCAGTAGTACTTCCACGACTAGCGGGGGGGCAGATACGCAGTATTTT. The V gene is TRBV19, the J gene TRBJ2-3; 14 bases line up with TRBD2. With 4 bases clipped from V and 4 bases from J, the junction kept 7 bases outside the gene matches. This CDR3 comprises 17 residues. The germline V gene encodes CDR1 LNHDA and CDR2 SQIVND (reference sequence).

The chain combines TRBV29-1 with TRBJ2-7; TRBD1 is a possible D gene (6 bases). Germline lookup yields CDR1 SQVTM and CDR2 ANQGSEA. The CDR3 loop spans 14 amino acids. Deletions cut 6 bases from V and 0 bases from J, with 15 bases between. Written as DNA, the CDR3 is TGCAGCGTGAGACAGGCCTTGAGCTCCTACGAGCAGTACTTC. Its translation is CSVRQALSSYEQYF.

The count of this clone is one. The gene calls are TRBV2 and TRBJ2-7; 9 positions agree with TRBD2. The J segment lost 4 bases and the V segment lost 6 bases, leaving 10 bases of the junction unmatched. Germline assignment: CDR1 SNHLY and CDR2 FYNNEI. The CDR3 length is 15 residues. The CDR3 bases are TGTGCCAGCAGACCCGGGGTAGCGGGGGTATACGAGCAGTACTTC. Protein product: CASRPGVAGVYEQYF.

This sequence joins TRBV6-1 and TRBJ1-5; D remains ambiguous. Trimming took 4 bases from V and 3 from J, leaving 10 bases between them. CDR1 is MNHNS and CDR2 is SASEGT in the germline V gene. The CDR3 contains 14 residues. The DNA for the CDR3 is TGTGCCAGCAGTGGTATCAGCTACAATCAGCCCCAGCATTTT. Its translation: CASSGISYNQPQHF.

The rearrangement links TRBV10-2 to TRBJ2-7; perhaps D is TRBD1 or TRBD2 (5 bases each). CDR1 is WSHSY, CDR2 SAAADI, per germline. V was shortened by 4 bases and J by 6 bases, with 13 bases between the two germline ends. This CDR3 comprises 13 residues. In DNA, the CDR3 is TGCGCCAGCAGTGGGACTTCGACAGCCGAGCAGTACTTC. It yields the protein CASSGTSTAEQYF.

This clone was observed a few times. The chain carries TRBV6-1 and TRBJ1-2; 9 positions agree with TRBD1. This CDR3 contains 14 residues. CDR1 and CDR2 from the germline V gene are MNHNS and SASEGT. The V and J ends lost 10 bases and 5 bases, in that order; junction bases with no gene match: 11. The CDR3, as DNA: TGTGCCACCCAACCGGACAGGGGTAATTATGGCTACACCTTC. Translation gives CATQPDRGNYGYTF.

The CDR3 reads CASSDYGGGGAANEQFF. The CDR3 DNA is TGTGCCAGCAGTGACTACGGGGGCGGGGGGGCCGCAAATGAGCAGTTCTTC. The V and J genes are TRBV6-4 and TRBJ2-1, with TRBD2 matching over 9 bases. V dropped 1 base and J dropped 7; count of bases not matched to a gene: 11. Germline V gene lookup returns CDR1 MRHNA and CDR2 SNTAGT. This CDR3 has 17 residues.

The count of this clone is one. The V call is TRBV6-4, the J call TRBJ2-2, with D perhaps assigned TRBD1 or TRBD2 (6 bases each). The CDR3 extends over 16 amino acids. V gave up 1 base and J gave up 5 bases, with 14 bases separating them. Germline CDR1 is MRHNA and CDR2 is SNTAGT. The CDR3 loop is CASSDWGAVKTGELFF. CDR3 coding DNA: TGTGCCAGCAGTGACTGGGGGGCTGTAAAGACCGGGGAGCTGTTTTTT.

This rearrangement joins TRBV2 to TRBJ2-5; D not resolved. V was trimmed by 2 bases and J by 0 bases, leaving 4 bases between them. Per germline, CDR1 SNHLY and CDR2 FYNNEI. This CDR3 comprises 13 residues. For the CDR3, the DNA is TGTGCCAGCAGTGAAAGTAACCAAGAGACCCAGTACTTC. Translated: CASSESNQETQYF.

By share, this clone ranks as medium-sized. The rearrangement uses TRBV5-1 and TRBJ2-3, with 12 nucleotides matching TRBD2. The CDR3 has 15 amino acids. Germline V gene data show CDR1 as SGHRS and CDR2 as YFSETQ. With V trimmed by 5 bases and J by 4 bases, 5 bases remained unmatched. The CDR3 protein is CASRTSGGPPDTQYF. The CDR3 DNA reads TGCGCCAGCAGGACTAGCGGGGGCCCCCCAGATACGCAGTATTTT.

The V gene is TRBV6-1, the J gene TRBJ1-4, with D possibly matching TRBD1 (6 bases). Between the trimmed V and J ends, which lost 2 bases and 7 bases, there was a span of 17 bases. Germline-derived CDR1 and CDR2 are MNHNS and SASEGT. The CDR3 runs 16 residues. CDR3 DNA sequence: TGTGCCAGCAGTGAACTCGGGGGCTTTAAGGGTGAAAAACTGTTTTTT. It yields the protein CASSELGGFKGEKLFF.

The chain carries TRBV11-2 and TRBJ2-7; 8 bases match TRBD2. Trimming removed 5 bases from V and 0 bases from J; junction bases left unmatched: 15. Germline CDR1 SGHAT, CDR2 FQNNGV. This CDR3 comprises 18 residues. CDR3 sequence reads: CASSPTNRQRGHSYEQYF. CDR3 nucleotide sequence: TGTGCCAGCAGCCCGACGAACCGCCAGCGGGGGCACTCCTACGAGCAGTACTTC.

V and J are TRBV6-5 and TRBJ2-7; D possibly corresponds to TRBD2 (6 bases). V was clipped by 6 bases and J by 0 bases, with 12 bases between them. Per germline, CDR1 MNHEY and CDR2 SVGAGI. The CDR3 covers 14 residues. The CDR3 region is CASSQAGSSYEQYF. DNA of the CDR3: TGTGCCAGCAGCCAAGCGGGTAGCTCCTACGAGCAGTACTTC.

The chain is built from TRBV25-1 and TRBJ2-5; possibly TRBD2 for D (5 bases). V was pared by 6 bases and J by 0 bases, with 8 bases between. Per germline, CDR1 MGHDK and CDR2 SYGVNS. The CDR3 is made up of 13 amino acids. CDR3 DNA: TGTGCCAGCAGGAGGGCACACCAAGAGACCCAGTACTTC. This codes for CASRRAHQETQYF.

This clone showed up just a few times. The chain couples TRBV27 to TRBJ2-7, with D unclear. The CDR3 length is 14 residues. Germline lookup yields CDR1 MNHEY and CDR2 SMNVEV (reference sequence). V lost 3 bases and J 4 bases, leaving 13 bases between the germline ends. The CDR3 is CASSFTQDPYEQYF. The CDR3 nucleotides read TGTGCCAGCAGTTTTACTCAGGACCCTTACGAGCAGTACTTC.

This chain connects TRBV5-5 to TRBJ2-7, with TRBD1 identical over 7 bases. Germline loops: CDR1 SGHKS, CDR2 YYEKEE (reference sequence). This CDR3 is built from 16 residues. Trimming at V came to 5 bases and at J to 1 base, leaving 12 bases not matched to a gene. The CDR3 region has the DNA TGTGCCAGCAGTCAAGCTGCGGCGACAGGGTCCTACGAGCAGTACTTC. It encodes CASSQAAATGSYEQYF. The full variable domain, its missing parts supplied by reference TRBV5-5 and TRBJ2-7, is DAGVTQSPTHLIKTRGQQVTLRCSPISGHKSVSWYQQVLGQGPQFIFQYYEKEERGRGNFPDRFSARQFPNYSSELNVNALLLGDSALYLCASSQAAATGSYEQYFGPGTRLTVT.

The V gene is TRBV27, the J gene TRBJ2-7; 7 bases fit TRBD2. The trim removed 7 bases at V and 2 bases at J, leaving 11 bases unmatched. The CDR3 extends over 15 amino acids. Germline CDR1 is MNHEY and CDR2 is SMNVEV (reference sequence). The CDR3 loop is CASTPLGGIPYEQYF. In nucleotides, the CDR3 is TGTGCCAGCACCCCCCTGGGGGGGATCCCCTACGAGCAGTACTTC.

In DNA form, the CDR3 reads TGTGCCAGCAGCTATTACGGGGGCAATTCACCCCTCCACTTT. It is translated as CASSYYGGNSPLHF. The chain couples TRBV11-2 to TRBJ1-6; weak D call: TRBD1 (6 bases). Germline CDR1 SGHAT, CDR2 FQNNGV. With 4 bases removed from V and 7 bases from J, the gap between germline ends came to 11 bases. The CDR3 contains 14 residues.

CDR3 nucleotides: TGTGCCAGCAGCTTAACCCCCGGGACAGGGAATATAGAGACCCAGTACTTC. It yields the protein CASSLTPGTGNIETQYF. The chain has TRBV7-3 and TRBJ2-5, with 9 bases lining up with TRBD1. This CDR3 region has 17 residues. Trimming cost V 0 bases and J 4 bases; bases outside gene matches: 9. Germline V CDR1 and CDR2: SGHTA, FQGTGA.

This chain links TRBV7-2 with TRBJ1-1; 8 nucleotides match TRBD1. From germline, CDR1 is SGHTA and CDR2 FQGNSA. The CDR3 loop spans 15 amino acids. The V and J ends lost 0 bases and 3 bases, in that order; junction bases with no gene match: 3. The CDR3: CASSLASTGDTEAFF. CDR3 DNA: TGTGCCAGCAGCTTAGCCTCGACAGGGGACACTGAAGCTTTCTTT. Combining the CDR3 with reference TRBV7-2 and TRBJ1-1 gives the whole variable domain GAGVSQSPSNKVTEKGKDVELRCDPISGHTALYWYRQSLGQGLEFLIYFQGNSAPDKSGLPSDRFSAERTGGSVSTLTIQRTQQEDSAVYLCASSLASTGDTEAFFGQGTRLTVV.

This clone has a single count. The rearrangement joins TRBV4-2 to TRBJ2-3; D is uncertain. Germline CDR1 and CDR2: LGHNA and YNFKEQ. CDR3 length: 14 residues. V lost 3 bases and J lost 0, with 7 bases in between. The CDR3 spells CASSQVLSTDTQYF. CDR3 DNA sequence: TGTGCCAGCAGCCAGGTACTTAGCACAGATACGCAGTATTTT.

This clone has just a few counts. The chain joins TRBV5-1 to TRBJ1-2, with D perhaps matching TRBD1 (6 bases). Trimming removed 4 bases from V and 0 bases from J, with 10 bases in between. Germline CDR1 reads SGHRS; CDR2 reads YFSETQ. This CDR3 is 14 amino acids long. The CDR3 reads CASSETGSNYGYTF. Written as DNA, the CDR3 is TGCGCCAGCAGCGAGACAGGCTCTAACTATGGCTACACCTTC.

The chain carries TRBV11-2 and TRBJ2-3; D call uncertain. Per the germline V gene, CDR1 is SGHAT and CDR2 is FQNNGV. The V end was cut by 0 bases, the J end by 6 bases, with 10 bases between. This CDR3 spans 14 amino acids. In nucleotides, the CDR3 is TGTGCCAGCAGCTTAGATGCGGCATTGGATACGCAGTATTTT. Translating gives CASSLDAALDTQYF.

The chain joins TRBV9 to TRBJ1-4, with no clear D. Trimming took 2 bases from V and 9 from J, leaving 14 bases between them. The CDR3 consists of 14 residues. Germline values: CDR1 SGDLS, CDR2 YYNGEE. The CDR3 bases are TGTGCCAGCAGCGTTGGCCTAGGGATCCAAAAACTGTTTTTT. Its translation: CASSVGLGIQKLFF.

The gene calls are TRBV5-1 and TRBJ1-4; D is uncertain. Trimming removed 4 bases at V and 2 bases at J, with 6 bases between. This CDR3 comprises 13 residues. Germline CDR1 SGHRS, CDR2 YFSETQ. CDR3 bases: TGCGCCAGCAGCCCTCGTACTAATGAAAAACTGTTTTTT. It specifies CASSPRTNEKLFF.

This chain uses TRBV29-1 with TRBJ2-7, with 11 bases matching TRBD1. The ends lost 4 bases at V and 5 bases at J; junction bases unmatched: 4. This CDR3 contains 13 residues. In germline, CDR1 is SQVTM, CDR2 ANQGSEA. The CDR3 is CSVGTGGLDEQYF. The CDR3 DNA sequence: TGCAGCGTTGGGACAGGGGGCTTGGACGAGCAGTACTTC.